This passage covers 17 T cell receptor beta chains from one sample sequenced in a study of blood T cell repertoires in COVID-19. Here immunoSEQ multiplex PCR was the method, and the copy in TCRdb shows in-frame clones only, minus some. The data show approximately 71,000 clones, 86% seen once. The sample taken for sequencing was peripheral blood. These receptors were taken from a man between 45 and 60 years old with acute or convalescent COVID-19.

CDR3 nucleotide sequence: TGTGCCAGCAGCATAGGCAGGTGGGATCAGCCCCAGCATTTT. It specifies CASSIGRWDQPQHF. The rearrangement uses TRBV21-1 and TRBJ1-5; the table assigns TRBD1, which was not confirmed against the DNA. TRBV21-1 is reported as a pseudogene. The CDR3 loop spans 14 amino acids.

The V and J genes are TRBV11-2 and TRBJ2-1, with TRBD1 matching 8 bases. V was clipped by 2 bases and J by 9 bases; unmatched bases: 3. CDR3 length equals 13 residues. Per the germline V gene, CDR1 is SGHAT and CDR2 is FQNNGV. This CDR3 is CASSLQGAGEQFF. Here the CDR3 DNA reads TGTGCCAGCAGCTTACAGGGGGCCGGTGAGCAGTTCTTC.

The chain combines TRBV18 with TRBJ1-3; D not certain. Germline assignment: CDR1 KGHSH and CDR2 LQKENI. This CDR3 comprises 16 residues. V lost 4 bases and J lost 1, with 14 bases in between. The CDR3 DNA reads as TGTGCCAGCTCACAGGAACCGGCCGGGTCTGGAAACACCATATATTTT. This translates into CASSQEPAGSGNTIYF.

The chain has TRBV7-9 and TRBJ1-2; 10 bases are shared with TRBD1. The CDR3 contains 14 residues. The trim removed 4 bases at V and 6 bases at J, leaving 5 bases unmatched. The germline V gene has CDR1 SEHNR and CDR2 FQNEAQ (reference sequence). This CDR3 is CASSSPGQGNGYTF. CDR3 bases: TGTGCCAGCAGCTCTCCGGGACAGGGGAATGGCTACACCTTC.

The V call is TRBV18, the J call TRBJ1-1; 7 positions match TRBD1. This CDR3 region has 18 residues. The V gene's germline CDR1 is KGHSH and CDR2 LQKENI. J was trimmed by 1 base and V by 3 bases; bases with no gene match: 14. CDR3 sequence reads: CASSPNLRGLGGNTEAFF. For the CDR3, the DNA is TGTGCCAGCTCACCCAATCTGAGGGGGCTGGGAGGGAACACTGAAGCTTTCTTT.

There are a few counts of this clone. V and J are TRBV4-1 and TRBJ2-7; 7 bases fit TRBD2. V was clipped by 1 base and J by 3 bases; unmatched bases: 6. The CDR3 has 15 amino acids. Germline V CDR1 and CDR2: MGHRA, YSYEKL. CDR3: CASSQGSGGLYEQYF. The CDR3 DNA is TGCGCCAGCAGCCAAGGGTCGGGAGGCCTCTACGAGCAGTACTTC.

The rearrangement links TRBV28 to TRBJ1-3; 8 bases are a match to TRBD1. CDR1 is MDHEN, CDR2 SYDVKM, per germline. J lost 8 bases, V lost 4 bases, and 13 bases had no gene match. The CDR3 totals 16 residues. CDR3: CASSSGTGPLRDTIYF. Here the CDR3 DNA reads TGTGCCAGCAGTTCGGGGACAGGCCCTTTGAGGGACACCATATATTTT.

V gene TRBV30 combines with J gene TRBJ1-4; possible D gene TRBD1, 5 bases. Germline V gene data show CDR1 as GTSNPN and CDR2 as SVGIG (reference sequence). V was pared by 0 bases and J by 8 bases, with 22 bases between. The CDR3 spans 17 residues. DNA for the CDR3: TGTGCCTGGAGTGTTCCCTTCAGGGCAGGTTCCGGAGAAAAACTGTTTTTT. Its protein product is CAWSVPFRAGSGEKLFF.

The chain links TRBV11-2 to TRBJ2-1, with 9 nucleotides matching TRBD1. CDR1 and CDR2 (germline): SGHAT, FQNNGV. CDR3 length: 14 residues. V was clipped by 10 bases and J by 4 bases; unmatched bases: 8. As DNA, the CDR3 is TGTGCCACCGATCCGGGACAGGGATACAATGAGCAGTTCTTC. This encodes CATDPGQGYNEQFF. Variable domain in full (rest from reference TRBV11-2 and TRBJ2-1): EAGVAQSPRYKIIEKRQSVAFWCNPISGHATLYWYQQILGQGPKLLIQFQNNGVVDDSQLPKDRFSAERLKGVDSTLKIQPAKLEDSAVYLCATDPGQGYNEQFFGPGTRLTVL.

The chain is built from TRBV7-8 and TRBJ2-1; D is unclear. Germline loops: CDR1 SGHVS, CDR2 FQNEAQ. This CDR3 region has 11 residues. V lost 4 bases, J lost 7 bases, and 5 bases lay in between. The CDR3 spells CASSSRNEQFF. CDR3 nucleotide sequence: TGTGCCAGCAGCTCCCGTAATGAGCAGTTCTTC.

V usage is TRBV11-3 and J usage is TRBJ2-5, with 8 nucleotides matching TRBD1. V lost 5 bases to trimming and J lost 0 bases; unmatched junction nucleotides: 11. The CDR3 has 17 residues. Per the germline V gene, CDR1 is SGHNT and CDR2 is YENEEA. The CDR3 DNA reads as TGTGCCAGCAGCGTTAACACATGGGACAGGTACCAAGAGACCCAGTACTTC. It codes for CASSVNTWDRYQETQYF.

The CDR3 loop reads CASSQDRGTEAFF. Written as DNA, the CDR3 is TGTGCCAGCAGCCAAGATCGGGGGACTGAAGCTTTCTTT. The chain has TRBV3-1 (or the pseudogene TRBV3-2) and TRBJ1-1, with a possible D match to TRBD1 (5 bases). The germline V gene has CDR1 LGHDT and CDR2 YNNKEL (reference sequence). The ends were cut back, 0 bases at V and 5 bases at J, with 7 bases in the middle. CDR3 length: 13 residues.

This chain links TRBV10-1 with TRBJ2-1; 7 bases are a match to TRBD2. The CDR3 is 15 residues long. J was trimmed by 0 bases and V by 3 bases; bases with no gene match: 2. The germline V gene encodes CDR1 WNHNN and CDR2 SYGVQD (reference sequence). In nucleotides, the CDR3 is TGCGCCAGCAGTGATCCGGGGGGCTCCTACAATGAGCAGTTCTTC. It codes for CASSDPGGSYNEQFF.

The chain joins TRBV6-1 to TRBJ1-6, with D tentatively TRBD1 (6 bases). The germline V and J ends were trimmed by 0 bases and 9 bases, with 15 bases remaining between them. Germline lookup yields CDR1 MNHNS and CDR2 SASEGT. The CDR3 length is 16 residues. CDR3 amino acids: CASSEAGTGRGSPLHF. CDR3 in DNA: TGTGCCAGCAGTGAAGCTGGTACAGGGAGGGGTTCACCCCTCCACTTT.

The V and J genes are TRBV27 and TRBJ2-6; 8 bases match TRBD2. The length of the CDR3 is 17 residues. Trimming at V came to 6 bases and at J to 0 bases, leaving 7 bases not matched to a gene. Germline V gives CDR1 MNHEY, CDR2 SMNVEV (reference sequence). CDR3 amino acids: CASSLSGASSGANVLTF. CDR3 nucleotide sequence: TGTGCCAGCAGCCTTAGCGGGGCCAGCTCTGGGGCCAACGTCCTGACTTTC.

The chain joins TRBV6-2 or TRBV6-3 to TRBJ2-1; no clear D gene. V dropped 5 bases and J dropped 10 bases, with 9 bases sitting between them. Germline V lookup: CDR1 MNHEY, CDR2 SVGEGT. CDR3 length: 11 residues. This CDR3 is CASSLSREQFF. Written as DNA, the CDR3 is TGTGCCAGCAGTCTTTCTAGGGAGCAGTTCTTC.

V and J are TRBV20-1 and TRBJ2-7; D remains ambiguous. Germline values: CDR1 DFQATT, CDR2 SNEGSKA (reference sequence). The length of the CDR3 is 14 residues. The V and J ends lost 3 bases and 0 bases respectively, with 12 bases between them. The CDR3 here is CSASPPTDSYEQYF. CDR3 nucleotides: TGCAGTGCTAGTCCCCCGACTGACTCCTACGAGCAGTACTTC.